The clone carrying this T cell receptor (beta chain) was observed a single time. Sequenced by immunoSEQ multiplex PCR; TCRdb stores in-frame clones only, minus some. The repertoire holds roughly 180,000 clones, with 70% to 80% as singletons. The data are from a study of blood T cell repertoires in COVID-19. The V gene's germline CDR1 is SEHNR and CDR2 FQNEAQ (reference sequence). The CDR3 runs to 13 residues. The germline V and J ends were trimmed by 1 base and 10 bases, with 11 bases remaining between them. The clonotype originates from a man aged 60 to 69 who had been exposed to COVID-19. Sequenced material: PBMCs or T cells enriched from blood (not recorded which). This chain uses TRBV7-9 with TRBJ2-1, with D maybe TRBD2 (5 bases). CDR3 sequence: CASSLGRTDEQFF. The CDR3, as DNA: TGTGCCAGCAGCTTAGGGAGGACGGACGAGCAGTTCTTC. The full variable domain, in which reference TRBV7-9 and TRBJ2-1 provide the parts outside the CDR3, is DTGVSQNPRHKITKRGQNVTFRCDPISEHNRLYWYRQTLGQGPEFLTYFQNEAQLEKSRLLSDRFSAERPKGSFSTLEIQRTEQGDSAMYLCASSLGRTDEQFFGPGTRLTVL.